This T cell receptor (beta chain) is from a study of cytomegalovirus exposure and HLA in healthy donors. The study's findings and limits: Later analysis placed DRB1 highest and HLA-C lowest in TCR association rates, which differed by HLA locus. In a later analysis, TCR beta V- and J-gene trimming was associated with a missense DCLRE1C variant.

PCR was performed using 60 Vbeta and 13 Jbeta primers. In the authors' methods: A follow-up analysis tallied approximately 85 million unique TCR beta chains, approximately 10 million shared. The protocol was immunoSEQ multiplex PCR, while the TCRdb copy is restricted to in-frame clones and leaves out a portion. V, J and clone size were drawn from that table, and D and trimming were deduced from the DNA. Here the sample spans some 180,000 clones, roughly 88% being singletons. The length of the CDR3 is 12 residues. Looked up from germline, CDR1 is LGHNA and CDR2 is YNFKEQ. V was cut by 2 bases and J by 8 bases, with 8 bases left in between. Notes on this clone: Its antigen is not identified.

This sequence joins TRBV4-2 and TRBJ2-3; no definite D call. The sequence came from a girl aged 2 to 9 in good health and CMV-seropositive. Sequenced sample: PBMCs. The CDR3 sequence is CASSQRARTQYF. The CDR3 coding sequence is TGTGCCAGCAGCCAAAGAGCCCGTACGCAGTATTTT.